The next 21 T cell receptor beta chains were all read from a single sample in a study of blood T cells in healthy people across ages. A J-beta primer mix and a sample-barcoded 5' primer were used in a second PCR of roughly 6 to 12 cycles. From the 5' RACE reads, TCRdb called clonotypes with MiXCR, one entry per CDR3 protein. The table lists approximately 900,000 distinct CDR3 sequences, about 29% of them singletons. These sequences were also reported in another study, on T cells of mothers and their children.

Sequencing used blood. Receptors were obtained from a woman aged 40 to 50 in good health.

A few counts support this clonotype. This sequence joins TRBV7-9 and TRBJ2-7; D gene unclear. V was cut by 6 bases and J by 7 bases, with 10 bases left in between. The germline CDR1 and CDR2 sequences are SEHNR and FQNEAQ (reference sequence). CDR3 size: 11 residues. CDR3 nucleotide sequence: TGTGCCAGCAGGCCTTTAGGGGAGCAGTACTTC. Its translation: CASRPLGEQYF. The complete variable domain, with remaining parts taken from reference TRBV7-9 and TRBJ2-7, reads DTGVSQNPRHKITKRGQNVTFRCDPISEHNRLYWYRQTLGQGPEFLTYFQNEAQLEKSRLLSDRFSAERPKGSFSTLEIQRTEQGDSAMYLCASRPLGEQYFGPGTRLTVT.

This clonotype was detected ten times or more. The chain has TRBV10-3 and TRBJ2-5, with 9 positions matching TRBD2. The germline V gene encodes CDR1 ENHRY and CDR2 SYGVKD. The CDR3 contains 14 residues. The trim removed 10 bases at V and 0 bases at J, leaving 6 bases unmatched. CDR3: CASSGGLYQETQYF. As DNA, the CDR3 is TGTGCCAGTAGCGGGGGTTTGTACCAAGAGACCCAGTACTTC.

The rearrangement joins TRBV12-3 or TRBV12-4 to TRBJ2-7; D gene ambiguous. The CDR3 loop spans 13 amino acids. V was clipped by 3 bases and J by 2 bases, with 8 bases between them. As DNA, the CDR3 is TGTGCCAGCAGTTTTTCGGTAGCCTACGAGCAGTACTTC. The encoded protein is CASSFSVAYEQYF.

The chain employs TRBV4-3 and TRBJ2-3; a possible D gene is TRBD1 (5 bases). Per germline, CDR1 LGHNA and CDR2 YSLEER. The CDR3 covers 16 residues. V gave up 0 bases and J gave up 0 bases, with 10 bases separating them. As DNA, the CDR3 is TGCGCCAGCAGCCAAGATCCCAGGGCGAGCACAGATACGCAGTATTTT. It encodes CASSQDPRASTDTQYF.

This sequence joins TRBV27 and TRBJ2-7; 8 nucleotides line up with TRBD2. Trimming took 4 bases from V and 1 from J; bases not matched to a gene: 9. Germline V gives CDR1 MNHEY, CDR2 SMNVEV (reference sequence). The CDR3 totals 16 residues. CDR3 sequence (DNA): TGTGCCAGCAGTTACCTCGGGGGGGGAAGATCCTACGAGCAGTACTTC. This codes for CASSYLGGGRSYEQYF.

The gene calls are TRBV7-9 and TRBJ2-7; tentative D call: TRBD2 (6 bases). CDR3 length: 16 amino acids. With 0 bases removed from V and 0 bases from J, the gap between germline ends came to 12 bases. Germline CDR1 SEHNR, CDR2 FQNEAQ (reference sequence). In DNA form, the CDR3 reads TGTGCCAGCAGCTTAGCGCGCGGGAAGAGCTCCTACGAGCAGTACTTC. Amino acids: CASSLARGKSSYEQYF.

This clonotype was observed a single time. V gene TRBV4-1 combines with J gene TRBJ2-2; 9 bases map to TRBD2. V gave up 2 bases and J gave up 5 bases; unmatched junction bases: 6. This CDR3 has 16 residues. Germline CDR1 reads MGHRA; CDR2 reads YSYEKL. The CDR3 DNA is TGCGCCAGCAGCCAAACGGCTAGCGGGGATACCGGGGAGCTGTTTTTT. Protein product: CASSQTASGDTGELFF.

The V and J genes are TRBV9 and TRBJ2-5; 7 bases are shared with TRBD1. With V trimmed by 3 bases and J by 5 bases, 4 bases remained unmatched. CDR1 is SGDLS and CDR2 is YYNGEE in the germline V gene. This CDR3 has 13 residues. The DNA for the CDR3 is TGTGCCAGCAGCGCCACAGGGGCGGAGACCCAGTACTTC. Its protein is CASSATGAETQYF.

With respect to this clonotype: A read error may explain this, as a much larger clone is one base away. CDR3: CASSQEWGQFSYEQYF. The CDR3 DNA sequence: TGCGCCAGCAGCCAAGAGTGGGGACAGTTCTCCTACGAGCAGTACTTC. The J gene is TRBJ2-7, the V gene TRBV4-3; 7 nucleotides align to TRBD1. This CDR3 contains 16 residues. The germline CDR1 and CDR2 sequences are LGHNA and YSLEER. With 0 bases clipped from V and 0 bases from J, the junction kept 5 bases outside the gene matches.

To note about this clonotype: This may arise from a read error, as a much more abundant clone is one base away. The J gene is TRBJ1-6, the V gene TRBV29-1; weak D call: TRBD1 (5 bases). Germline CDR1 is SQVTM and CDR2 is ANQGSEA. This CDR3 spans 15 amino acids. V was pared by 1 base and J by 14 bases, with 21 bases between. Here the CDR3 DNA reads TGCAGCGTTGAAGGTGGGGGACGGGGGGTTTCTACCCTCCACTTT. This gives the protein CSVEGGGRGVSTLHF.

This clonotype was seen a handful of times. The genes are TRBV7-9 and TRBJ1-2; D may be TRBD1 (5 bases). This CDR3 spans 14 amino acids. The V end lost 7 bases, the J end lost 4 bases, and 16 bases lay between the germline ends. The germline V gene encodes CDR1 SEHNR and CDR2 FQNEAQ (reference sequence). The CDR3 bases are TGTGCCAGCAACGCACTTGGACAAGGCTATGGCTACACCTTC. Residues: CASNALGQGYGYTF.

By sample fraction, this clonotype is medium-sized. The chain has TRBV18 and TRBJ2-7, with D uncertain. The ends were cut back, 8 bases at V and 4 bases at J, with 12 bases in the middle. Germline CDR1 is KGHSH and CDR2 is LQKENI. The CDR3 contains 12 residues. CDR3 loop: CASSPSLYEQYF. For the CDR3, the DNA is TGTGCCAGCAGTCCCAGTTTGTACGAGCAGTACTTC.

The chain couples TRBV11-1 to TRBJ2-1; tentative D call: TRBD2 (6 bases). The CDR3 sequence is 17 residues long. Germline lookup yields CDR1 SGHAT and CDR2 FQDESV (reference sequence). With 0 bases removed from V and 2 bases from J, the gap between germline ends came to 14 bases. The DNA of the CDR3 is TGTGCCAGCAGCTTAGCGCTGTGGAGGGACCCCTACAATGAGCAGTTCTTC. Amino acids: CASSLALWRDPYNEQFF.

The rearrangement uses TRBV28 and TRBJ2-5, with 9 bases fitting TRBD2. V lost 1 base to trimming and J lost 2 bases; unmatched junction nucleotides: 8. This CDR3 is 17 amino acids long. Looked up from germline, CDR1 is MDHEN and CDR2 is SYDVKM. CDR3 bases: TGTGCCAGCAGTTTATCTGGACTAGCGACCTTTCAAGAGACCCAGTACTTC. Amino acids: CASSLSGLATFQETQYF. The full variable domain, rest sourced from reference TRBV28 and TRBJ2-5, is DVKVTQSSRYLVKRTGEKVFLECVQDMDHENMFWYRQDPGLGLRLIYFSYDVKMKEKGDIPEGYSVSREKKERFSLILESASTNQTSMYLCASSLSGLATFQETQYFGPGTRLLVL.

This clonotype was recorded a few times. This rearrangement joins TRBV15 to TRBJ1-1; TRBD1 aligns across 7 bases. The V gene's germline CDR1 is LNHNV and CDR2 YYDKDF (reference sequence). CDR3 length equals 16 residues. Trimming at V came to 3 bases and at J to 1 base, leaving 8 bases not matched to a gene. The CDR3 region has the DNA TGTGCCACCAGCAGGTCCGAGGGGGCCGGGAACACTGAAGCTTTCTTT. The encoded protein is CATSRSEGAGNTEAFF. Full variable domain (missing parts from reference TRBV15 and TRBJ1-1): DAMVIQNPRYQVTQFGKPVTLSCSQTLNHNVMYWYQQKSSQAPKLLFHYYDKDFNNEADTPDNFQSRRPNTSFCFLDIRSPGLGDTAMYLCATSRSEGAGNTEAFFGQGTRLTVV.

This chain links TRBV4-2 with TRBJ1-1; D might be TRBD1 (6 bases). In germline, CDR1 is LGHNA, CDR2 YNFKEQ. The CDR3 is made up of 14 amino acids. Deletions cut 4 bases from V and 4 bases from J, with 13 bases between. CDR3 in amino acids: CASSRGGAGTEAFF. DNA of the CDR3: TGTGCCAGCAGCCGCGGGGGCGCGGGCACTGAAGCTTTCTTT.

CDR3 DNA: TGCGCCAGCAGCCAAGAAGCGGGGCAGTTTATCTACGAGCAGTACTTC. It specifies CASSQEAGQFIYEQYF. The chain joins TRBV4-3 to TRBJ2-7, with 7 positions matching TRBD2. V trimming: 0 bases; J trimming: 3 bases; junction bases outside the gene matches: 8. The CDR3 totals 16 residues. Per the germline V gene, CDR1 is LGHNA and CDR2 is YSLEER.

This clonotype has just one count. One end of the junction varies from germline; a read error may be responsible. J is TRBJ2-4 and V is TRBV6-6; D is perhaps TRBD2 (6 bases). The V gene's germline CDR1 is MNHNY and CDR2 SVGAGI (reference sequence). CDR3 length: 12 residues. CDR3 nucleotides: TGTGTCAGCAGTTCCTGGCCGGGAGAGCGGTACTTC. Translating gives CVSSSWPGERYF.

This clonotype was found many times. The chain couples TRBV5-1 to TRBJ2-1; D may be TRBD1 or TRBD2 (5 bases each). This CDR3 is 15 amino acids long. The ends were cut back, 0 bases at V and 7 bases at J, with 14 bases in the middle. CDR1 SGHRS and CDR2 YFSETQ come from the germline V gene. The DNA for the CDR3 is TGCGCCAGCAGCTTGGTTGGGACCGCGAAAAATGAGCAGTTCTTC. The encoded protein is CASSLVGTAKNEQFF.

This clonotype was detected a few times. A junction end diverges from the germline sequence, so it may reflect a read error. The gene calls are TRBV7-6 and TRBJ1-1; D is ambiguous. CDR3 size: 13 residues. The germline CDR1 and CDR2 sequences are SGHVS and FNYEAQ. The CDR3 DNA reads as TGCGCCAGCAGCTTTGGGGTACGCACTGAAGCTTTCTTT. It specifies CASSFGVRTEAFF.

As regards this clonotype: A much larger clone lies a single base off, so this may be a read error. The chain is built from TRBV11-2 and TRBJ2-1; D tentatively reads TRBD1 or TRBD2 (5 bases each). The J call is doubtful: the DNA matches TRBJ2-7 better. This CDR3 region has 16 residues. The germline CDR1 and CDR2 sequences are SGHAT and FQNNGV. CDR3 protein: CASRFLGDLPYNEQYF. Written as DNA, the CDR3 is TGTGCCAGCAGGTTCTTGGGGGACCTTCCCTACAATGAGCAGTACTTC.